This T cell receptor beta chain was captured by sequencing in a study of memory CD4+ T cells and cytomegalovirus serostatus. Study outcomes and limitations: Each of 65 to 75 CMV-associated TCRbeta sequences occurred in one to five individuals.

Germline CDR1 reads MNHEY; CDR2 reads SVGAGI. The V gene lost 11 bases and the J gene lost 0 bases, with 11 bases spanning the gap. This CDR3 region has 13 residues. In the original workflow: After removing out-of-frame reads, 2 million to 2.5 million distinct TCRbeta sequences remained. Using immunoSEQ multiplex PCR, the repertoire was profiled, and TCRdb retains in-frame clones only, with some absent. V, J and clone size are those of that table, while D and trimming were read from the DNA. The sample contains 45,000 to 60,000 clones, around four fifths of which appear only once. This clone was seen a few times. Its antigen is currently unknown. Single viable CD3+CD4+CD8-CD45RO+ cells were sorted as the memory CD4+ T cells. CMV serostatus came from serum IgG against pp150, pp28, p38, p52.

This chain joins TRBV6-5 and TRBJ1-3; D is possibly TRBD1 (5 bases). The origin of this receptor is an adult in good health and CMV-seropositive. Input material: memory CD4+ T cells from blood. CDR3 loop: CAADSFSGNTIYF. The CDR3 DNA is TGTGCCGCCGACAGCTTCTCTGGAAACACCATATATTTT.